The 29 T cell receptor beta chains below were found in one sample sequenced in a study of human T cells and chemical hapten exposure (dated by TCRdb to the early 2020s). Unfractionated whole blood was collected in Tempus Blood RNA tubes, and total RNA was extracted from that blood. Library construction relied on 5' RACE. This sample was sequenced with an Illumina MiSeq. The public sequencing data were trimmed at Q25 with fastp and processed into clonotypes with MiXCR by TCRdb, which kept only in-frame beta chains. Here each entry gathers all rows of one CDR3 protein and keeps the most common genes and DNA. The sample contains about 81,000 distinct CDR3 sequences, approximately 16% of them found a single time. Together, the top ten hold around 6.8% of the sample. The origin of the receptors is a female donor in good health.

The chain is built from TRBV4-1 and TRBJ1-2; D ambiguous. This CDR3 has 17 residues. V lost 0 bases to trimming and J lost 4 bases, with 18 bases between them. CDR1 MGHRA and CDR2 YSYEKL come from the germline V gene. In nucleotides, the CDR3 is TGCGCCAGCAGCCAAGATTATAGAGGTAGTTTATCCTATGGCTACACCTTC. Protein sequence: CASSQDYRGSLSYGYTF.

This clonotype was recorded a few times. This sequence joins TRBV29-1 and TRBJ2-1; 13 bases align to TRBD2. CDR1 and CDR2 (germline): SQVTM, ANQGSEA. The CDR3 consists of 15 residues. With V trimmed by 7 bases and J by 5 bases, 8 bases remained unmatched. This CDR3 reads CSGDKLAGGDNEQFF. The CDR3 DNA follows: TGCAGCGGCGACAAACTAGCGGGGGGGGACAATGAGCAGTTCTTC.

Ten or more counts support this clonotype. Here the CDR3 reads CASSSGQGNTEAFF. CDR3 sequence (DNA): TGCGCCAGCAGCTCCGGACAGGGGAACACTGAAGCTTTCTTT. The V call is TRBV5-1, the J call TRBJ1-1; 8 nucleotides match TRBD1. The germline V gene has CDR1 SGHRS and CDR2 YFSETQ. The V and J ends lost 3 bases and 1 base, in that order; junction bases with no gene match: 2. The CDR3 loop spans 14 amino acids.

This chain joins TRBV18 and TRBJ2-1; TRBD2 matches at 9 bases. After removal of 5 bases from V and 4 bases from J, the junction contained 9 bases not matched to a gene. The CDR3 consists of 16 residues. Germline loops: CDR1 KGHSH, CDR2 LQKENI. CDR3 DNA: TGTGCCAGCTCAAGTATGAAAACTAGCGGGTACAATGAGCAGTTCTTC. Protein: CASSSMKTSGYNEQFF.

The chain has TRBV7-2 and TRBJ2-7, with D perhaps assigned TRBD1 or TRBD2 (6 bases each). This CDR3 is 13 amino acids long. Trimming removed 5 bases at V and 9 bases at J, with 17 bases between. Germline V gene sequence: CDR1 SGHTA, CDR2 FQGNSA. The chain's CDR3 is CASSGGAGEVQYF. CDR3 sequence (DNA): TGTGCCAGCAGCGGCGGGGCAGGGGAAGTGCAGTACTTC.

The V gene is TRBV25-1, the J gene TRBJ1-5, with a tentative D call TRBD1 (5 bases). Germline V gives CDR1 MGHDK, CDR2 SYGVNS. CDR3 size: 14 residues. Trimming removed 5 bases from V and 0 bases from J, with 8 bases in between. As DNA, the CDR3 is TGTGCCAGCAGTAAGACAGATAGCAATCAGCCCCAGCATTTT. It encodes CASSKTDSNQPQHF.

This clonotype has a handful of counts. This sequence joins TRBV9 and TRBJ1-2; D may be TRBD1 (5 bases). Germline CDR1 reads SGDLS; CDR2 reads YYNGEE. The V and J ends lost 5 bases and 4 bases respectively, with 9 bases between them. CDR3 length: 12 residues. As DNA, the CDR3 is TGTGCCAGCAGTGACGACAGCTATGGCTACACCTTC. Its translation is CASSDDSYGYTF.

This sequence joins TRBV6-6 and TRBJ2-2; possibly TRBD2 for D (5 bases). This CDR3 has 15 amino acids. Germline-derived CDR1 and CDR2 are MNHNY and SVGAGI (reference sequence). V was clipped by 4 bases and J by 4 bases, with 13 bases between them. CDR3: CASSSGPSGTGELFF. DNA for the CDR3: TGTGCCAGCAGTTCCGGCCCCAGCGGCACCGGGGAGCTGTTTTTT.

The CDR3 reads CATSMAGDTYTDTQYF. The CDR3, as DNA: TGTGCCACCAGCATGGCGGGGGACACCTACACAGATACGCAGTATTTT. The gene calls are TRBV15 and TRBJ2-3; tentative D call: TRBD2 (7 bases). CDR3 length equals 16 residues. Trimming stripped 4 bases from V and 2 bases from J, with 16 bases between. In germline, CDR1 is LNHNV, CDR2 YYDKDF (reference sequence).

V and J are TRBV10-3 and TRBJ2-5, with 12 bases lining up with TRBD2. V shed 3 bases and J 2 bases; nucleotides not matched to a gene: 1. This CDR3 is built from 15 residues. CDR1 and CDR2 from the germline V gene are ENHRY and SYGVKD. Here the CDR3 reads CAISDLAGGQETQYF. The CDR3 DNA reads TGTGCCATCAGTGATCTAGCGGGAGGGCAAGAGACCCAGTACTTC.

This clonotype was counted a few times. This chain links TRBV12-3 or TRBV12-4 with TRBJ1-5; 8 nucleotides line up with TRBD1. Trimming cost V 5 bases and J 1 base; bases outside gene matches: 4. The CDR3 loop spans 15 amino acids. In DNA form, the CDR3 reads TGTGCCAGCAGTCCCGGACAGGGAAGCAATCAGCCCCAGCATTTT. Translation gives CASSPGQGSNQPQHF.

This clonotype was counted between two and nine times. DNA of the CDR3: TGTGCCTGGAGTGTACAGCAAGGGGACGAGCAGTACTTC. Protein product: CAWSVQQGDEQYF. The rearrangement links TRBV30 to TRBJ2-7; possible D gene TRBD1, 5 bases. The germline gives CDR1 GTSNPN, CDR2 SVGIG (reference sequence). The CDR3 has 13 residues. V was pared by 0 bases and J by 5 bases, with 11 bases between.

This clonotype occurred a few times. The chain recombines TRBV2 with TRBJ2-5, with D perhaps given as TRBD1 or TRBD2 (5 bases each). V was pared by 3 bases and J by 1 base, with 12 bases between. Per germline, CDR1 SNHLY and CDR2 FYNNEI. This CDR3 contains 15 residues. CDR3 bases: TGTGCCAGCAGTGATGTCCTGGGGACCCAAGAGACCCAGTACTTC. Protein: CASSDVLGTQETQYF.

This clonotype has at least ten counts. V gene TRBV6-5 combines with J gene TRBJ1-2; D not resolved. V dropped 2 bases and J dropped 8 bases, with 12 bases sitting between them. This CDR3 contains 13 residues. Germline loops: CDR1 MNHEY, CDR2 SVGAGI. CDR3 DNA: TGTGCCAGCAGTTACGGGCGGCATGGGGGCTACACCTTC. Translation gives CASSYGRHGGYTF.

This chain joins TRBV15 and TRBJ1-4; a possible D gene is TRBD1 (6 bases). The germline gives CDR1 LNHNV, CDR2 YYDKDF (reference sequence). V lost 5 bases and J lost 5, with 12 bases in between. This CDR3 spans 14 amino acids. The CDR3 spells CATSVGQPNEKLFF. Here the CDR3 DNA reads TGTGCCACCAGCGTAGGACAGCCGAATGAAAAACTGTTTTTT.

The chain carries TRBV20-1 and TRBJ2-7, with 12 bases fitting TRBD2. This CDR3 contains 19 residues. The germline CDR1 and CDR2 sequences are DFQATT and SNEGSKA (reference sequence). V lost 2 bases to trimming and J lost 0 bases; unmatched junction nucleotides: 14. The DNA of the CDR3 is TGCAGTGCTAGACCCCGGAGGCTAGCGGGAGGGCTTTTCTCCTACGAGCAGTACTTC. It specifies CSARPRRLAGGLFSYEQYF.

The chain carries TRBV5-1 and TRBJ2-1, with D maybe TRBD2 (5 bases). The CDR3 totals 13 residues. Looked up from germline, CDR1 is SGHRS and CDR2 is YFSETQ. V was cut by 0 bases and J by 4 bases, with 5 bases left in between. The CDR3 loop reads CASSLGTYNEQFF. CDR3 DNA: TGCGCCAGCAGCTTGGGGACTTACAATGAGCAGTTCTTC. Full variable domain (rest looked up from reference TRBV5-1 and TRBJ2-1): KAGVTQTPRYLIKTRGQQVTLSCSPISGHRSVSWYQQTPGQGLQFLFEYFSETQRNKGNFPGRFSGRQFSNSRSEMNVSTLELGDSALYLCASSLGTYNEQFFGPGTRLTVL.

The chain joins TRBV12-3 or TRBV12-4 to TRBJ2-3; unclear D gene. Trimming shortened V by 2 bases and J by 3 bases, and 3 bases separated the two germline ends. This CDR3 region has 12 residues. CDR3 protein: CASSLMTDTQYF. The CDR3 DNA reads as TGTGCCAGCAGTTTAATGACAGATACGCAGTATTTT.

This clonotype was observed a few times. This chain joins TRBV5-1 and TRBJ1-2, with no clear D. CDR1 is SGHRS and CDR2 is YFSETQ in the germline V gene. V lost 1 base, J lost 3 bases, and 10 bases lay in between. This CDR3 is 14 amino acids long. The CDR3 sequence is CASSLFSVDYGYTF. In DNA, the CDR3 is TGCGCCAGCAGCTTGTTTTCAGTCGACTATGGCTACACCTTC.

This clonotype was recorded a few times. V gene TRBV6-5 combines with J gene TRBJ2-7; 11 bases map to TRBD2. Germline CDR1 MNHEY, CDR2 SVGAGI. The CDR3 totals 16 residues. Germline trimming cut 6 bases from V and 3 bases from J; bases unmatched to any gene: 10. The CDR3 DNA follows: TGTGCCAGCAGCTACCTTCGAACTAGCGGGAGCTACGAGCAGTACTTC. This codes for CASSYLRTSGSYEQYF.

The sample holds a few counts of this clonotype. The V and J genes are TRBV20-1 and TRBJ1-1; no reliable D call. The V gene's germline CDR1 is DFQATT and CDR2 SNEGSKA (reference sequence). Trimming took 3 bases from V and 0 from J, leaving 11 bases between them. This CDR3 is built from 14 residues. As DNA, the CDR3 is TGCAGTGCTAGGCCTGGGAGTTTGAACACTGAAGCTTTCTTT. Translation gives CSARPGSLNTEAFF.

This clonotype has more than one count but fewer than ten. This chain connects TRBV6-1 to TRBJ1-1; D possibly corresponds to TRBD1 (5 bases). Trimming removed 2 bases at V and 0 bases at J, with 7 bases between. The CDR3 runs to 14 residues. Germline V gene lookup returns CDR1 MNHNS and CDR2 SASEGT. The CDR3 coding sequence is TGTGCCAGCAGTGAACTGACAGTGAACACTGAAGCTTTCTTT. Translated: CASSELTVNTEAFF.

This clonotype was seen more than once but under ten times. This chain uses TRBV20-1 with TRBJ2-3; D possibly corresponds to TRBD2 (7 bases). Germline values: CDR1 DFQATT, CDR2 SNEGSKA (reference sequence). V lost 6 bases and J lost 4, with 20 bases in between. This CDR3 is built from 15 residues. CDR3 sequence reads: CSAPLAGDIADTQYF. The CDR3 DNA reads TGCAGTGCCCCGCTGGCGGGGGACATCGCAGATACGCAGTATTTT.

In its sample, this clonotype was seen a few times. The chain links TRBV29-1 to TRBJ2-3, with 8 nucleotides matching TRBD1. Germline CDR1 and CDR2: SQVTM and ANQGSEA. V lost 6 bases to trimming and J lost 9 bases; unmatched junction nucleotides: 11. This CDR3 is built from 13 residues. Written as DNA, the CDR3 is TGCAGCGTAGAACCGGACAGGGAAGACACGCAGTATTTT. Protein product: CSVEPDREDTQYF.

This sequence joins TRBV5-6 and TRBJ1-5; D is perhaps TRBD1 (5 bases). Germline V lookup: CDR1 SGHDT, CDR2 YYEEEE. The length of the CDR3 is 15 residues. Trimming removed 1 base at V and 6 bases at J, with 14 bases between. CDR3: CASSLFPGSAQPQHF. The CDR3 DNA reads as TGTGCCAGCAGCTTGTTTCCAGGGTCTGCTCAGCCCCAGCATTTT.

This clonotype was picked up many times. The rearrangement uses TRBV6-5 and TRBJ2-7; D may match TRBD1 or TRBD2 (5 bases each). The germline V and J ends were trimmed by 4 bases and 5 bases, with 27 bases remaining between them. This CDR3 region has 18 residues. Germline V gene data show CDR1 as MNHEY and CDR2 as SVGAGI. In DNA form, the CDR3 reads TGTGCCAGCAGTTCGTACCCGTCGGGACCGGGAAGGAGAGACGAGCAGTACTTC. This translates into CASSSYPSGPGRRDEQYF.

This chain links TRBV6-1 with TRBJ2-7; D may be TRBD2 (6 bases). With 4 bases removed from V and 5 bases from J, the gap between germline ends came to 18 bases. Germline V CDR1 and CDR2: MNHNS, SASEGT. This CDR3 has 15 amino acids. The CDR3 here is CASSAPYLEGDEQYF. CDR3 DNA sequence: TGTGCCAGCAGTGCACCCTACCTGGAGGGTGACGAGCAGTACTTC.

The chain joins TRBV28 to TRBJ2-2; 8 nucleotides agree with TRBD2. This CDR3 has 14 residues. Germline values: CDR1 MDHEN, CDR2 SYDVKM. The V and J ends lost 7 bases and 3 bases, in that order; junction bases with no gene match: 4. The chain's CDR3 is CASTPGGHTGELFF. In nucleotides, the CDR3 is TGTGCCAGCACCCCGGGGGGGCACACCGGGGAGCTGTTTTTT.

There are a few counts of this clonotype. This chain connects TRBV6-6 to TRBJ1-1; weak D call: TRBD1 (6 bases). Germline V gives CDR1 MNHNY, CDR2 SVGAGI (reference sequence). Trimming left V 2 bases short and J 4 bases short, with 8 bases between. The CDR3 covers 13 residues. CDR3 loop: CASSYRGPTEAFF. The DNA for the CDR3 is TGTGCCAGCAGTTACCGGGGGCCCACTGAAGCTTTCTTT.